One and the same sample provided the 18 T cell receptor beta chains below, sequenced in a study of OX40 agonist ivuxolimab in advanced cancers. The data were produced by immunoSEQ multiplex PCR, yet TCRdb's version contains in-frame clones alone and is incomplete. Of around 37,000 clones in the sample, roughly four fifths are singletons; the top ten hold 15% to 20%. This specimen was CD4+ or CD8+ T cells sorted from blood, taken in a trial of the OX40 agonist ivuxolimab. The receptors here all came from an adult with an advanced solid tumor such as melanoma, head and neck, liver or kidney cancer.

The chain carries TRBV30 and TRBJ1-5; no reliable D call. Trimming took 5 bases from V and 2 from J, leaving 10 bases between them. The CDR3 runs 13 residues. The V gene's germline CDR1 is GTSNPN and CDR2 SVGIG (reference sequence). CDR3 DNA sequence: TGTGCCTGGGGACGGCAGGGCAATCAGCCCCAGCATTTT. It codes for CAWGRQGNQPQHF.

The V call is TRBV5-6, the J call TRBJ1-4; maybe TRBD1 (6 bases). CDR3 length: 17 amino acids. Between the trimmed V and J ends, which lost 3 bases and 4 bases, there was a span of 19 bases. Germline values: CDR1 SGHDT, CDR2 YYEEEE. In nucleotides, the CDR3 is TGTGCCAGCAGCTCGATGTCGGACAGCCGGATTAATGAAAAACTGTTTTTT. Translation: CASSSMSDSRINEKLFF.

The V call is TRBV30, the J call TRBJ2-7; D tentatively fits TRBD1 or TRBD2 (6 bases each). Deletions cut 5 bases from V and 7 bases from J, with 18 bases between. Germline V gene sequence: CDR1 GTSNPN, CDR2 SVGIG (reference sequence). The CDR3 loop spans 13 amino acids. CDR3 loop: CAWGGTRAREQYF. DNA for the CDR3: TGTGCCTGGGGCGGGACAAGGGCGCGGGAGCAGTACTTC.

The J gene is TRBJ1-5, the V gene TRBV5-1, with D unclear. This CDR3 spans 13 amino acids. Germline loops: CDR1 SGHRS, CDR2 YFSETQ. V lost 4 bases and J lost 2, with 7 bases in between. The CDR3 coding sequence is TGCGCCAGCAGCAGGGAAGGCAATCAGCCCCAGCATTTT. It codes for CASSREGNQPQHF.

A single count supports this clone. The chain links TRBV28 to TRBJ1-2; 9 bases map to TRBD1. J gave up 0 bases and V 6 bases, and 8 bases lay outside the gene matches. Per the germline V gene, CDR1 is MDHEN and CDR2 is SYDVKM. CDR3 length: 16 amino acids. For the CDR3, the DNA is TGTGCCAGCAGCGGGGACAGGGCCTCTTCTAACTATGGCTACACCTTC. Translating it yields CASSGDRASSNYGYTF.

The genes are TRBV5-1 and TRBJ2-7; possible D gene TRBD1, 6 bases. CDR1 is SGHRS, CDR2 YFSETQ, per germline. The CDR3 runs 15 residues. Trimming shortened V by 4 bases and J by 2 bases, and 16 bases separated the two germline ends. CDR3 DNA sequence: TGCGCCAGCAGCCCAGGACAGACCCTTACCTACGAGCAGTACTTC. Protein sequence: CASSPGQTLTYEQYF. Full variable domain (missing parts from reference TRBV5-1 and TRBJ2-7): KAGVTQTPRYLIKTRGQQVTLSCSPISGHRSVSWYQQTPGQGLQFLFEYFSETQRNKGNFPGRFSGRQFSNSRSEMNVSTLELGDSALYLCASSPGQTLTYEQYFGPGTRLTVT.

The V gene is TRBV15, the J gene TRBJ2-4; TRBD1 aligns across 8 bases. The CDR3 is made up of 14 amino acids. Germline V lookup: CDR1 LNHNV, CDR2 YYDKDF (reference sequence). J lost 8 bases, V lost 6 bases, and 9 bases had no gene match. As DNA, the CDR3 is TGTGCCACCAGTCGGCAGGGGGCCGATTACATTCAGTACTTC. Its protein is CATSRQGADYIQYF.

The J gene is TRBJ1-2, the V gene TRBV5-4, with TRBD1 as a possible D gene (6 bases). V lost 0 bases to trimming and J lost 14 bases, with 11 bases between them. This CDR3 is 11 amino acids long. Germline CDR1 and CDR2: SGHNT and YYREEE (reference sequence). Here the CDR3 DNA reads TGTGCCAGCAGCTTGGGACAGGCCTTTACCTTC. This translates into CASSLGQAFTF.

The CDR3 reads CASSLGQASYEQYF. Written as DNA, the CDR3 is TGCGCCAGCAGCTTGGGACAGGCATCCTACGAGCAGTACTTC. The chain joins TRBV5-1 to TRBJ2-7; a weak D match, TRBD1 (6 bases). CDR3 length: 14 residues. Germline V gene data show CDR1 as SGHRS and CDR2 as YFSETQ. Trimming pared 0 bases from V and 1 base from J, leaving 8 bases between.

Note on this clone: Different DNA sequences within this sample yield the same CDR3. This rearrangement joins TRBV7-3 to TRBJ2-2; a weak D match, TRBD1 (6 bases). From germline, CDR1 is SGHTA and CDR2 FQGTGA. The CDR3 is 13 amino acids. The V end lost 5 bases, the J end lost 5 bases, and 9 bases lay between the germline ends. Here the CDR3 reads CASSPQGTGELFF. As DNA, the CDR3 is TGTGCCAGCAGCCCACAGGGAACCGGGGAGCTGTTTTTT.

V gene TRBV28 combines with J gene TRBJ1-5, with TRBD1 identical over 8 bases. From germline, CDR1 is MDHEN and CDR2 SYDVKM. Losses at the gene ends were 5 bases for V and 1 base for J; bases not matched to a gene: 7. The CDR3 consists of 16 residues. The CDR3 DNA sequence: TGTGCCAGCAGTAGCTGGACAGGGACGAGCAATCAGCCCCAGCATTTT. Its protein product is CASSSWTGTSNQPQHF.

The chain combines TRBV6-5 with TRBJ2-3; D not certain. The germline CDR1 and CDR2 sequences are MNHEY and SVGAGI. The CDR3 is 14 amino acids. Trimming cost V 7 bases and J 6 bases, with 17 bases left between them. The CDR3 nucleotides read TGTGCCAGCAAACCCAACGGGTTTCGCGATACGCAGTATTTT. It specifies CASKPNGFRDTQYF.

The genes are TRBV7-9 and TRBJ2-1; TRBD1 is a possible D gene (5 bases). The CDR3 has 13 amino acids. Trimming cost V 2 bases and J 7 bases, with 9 bases left between them. Germline V gene sequence: CDR1 SEHNR, CDR2 FQNEAQ (reference sequence). CDR3 region: CASSLPGLNEQFF. CDR3 nucleotides: TGTGCCAGCAGCTTACCAGGGTTGAATGAGCAGTTCTTC.

The rearrangement links TRBV7-9 to TRBJ2-7, with D tentatively TRBD1 (9 bases). The germline V and J ends were trimmed by 4 bases and 4 bases, with 26 bases remaining between them. The CDR3 runs 18 residues. In germline, CDR1 is SEHNR, CDR2 FQNEAQ (reference sequence). CDR3 bases: TGTGCCAGCAGCTCCGGGACAGGGTTGGTAGCGGGGCGATACGAGCAGTACTTC. The encoded protein is CASSSGTGLVAGRYEQYF.

This clone appeared once. The gene calls are TRBV27 and TRBJ2-7, with 10 positions matching TRBD1. V lost 2 bases, J lost 2 bases, and 15 bases stayed unmatched. Per germline, CDR1 MNHEY and CDR2 SMNVEV (reference sequence). The CDR3 covers 19 residues. Written as DNA, the CDR3 is TGTGCCAGCAGTTTAGACCCGGGACAGGGGCCCCGGGGTGCCTACGAGCAGTACTTC. This codes for CASSLDPGQGPRGAYEQYF.

The chain is built from TRBV28 and TRBJ1-3; D not resolved. CDR3 length: 16 amino acids. V was pared by 0 bases and J by 0 bases, with 9 bases between. Germline loops: CDR1 MDHEN, CDR2 SYDVKM. CDR3 protein: CASSLWEVASGNTIYF. CDR3 coding DNA: TGTGCCAGCAGTTTATGGGAGGTCGCCTCTGGAAACACCATATATTTT.

This chain joins TRBV7-3 and TRBJ2-1; 7 nucleotides line up with TRBD1. CDR1 is SGHTA and CDR2 is FQGTGA in the germline V gene. The CDR3 loop spans 16 amino acids. With V trimmed by 5 bases and J by 4 bases, 11 bases remained unmatched. CDR3 region: CASSPGIGGLYNEQFF. The CDR3 DNA reads TGTGCCAGCAGCCCAGGTATAGGGGGCCTATACAATGAGCAGTTCTTC. Supplemented by reference TRBV7-3 and TRBJ2-1, the full variable domain reads GAGVSQTPSNKVTEKGKYVELRCDPISGHTALYWYRQSLGQGPEFLIYFQGTGAADDSGLPNDRFFAVRPEGSVSTLKIQRTERGDSAVYLCASSPGIGGLYNEQFFGPGTRLTVL.

The chain has TRBV9 and TRBJ2-1; D not resolved. CDR1 SGDLS and CDR2 YYNGEE come from the germline V gene. Trimming left V 4 bases short and J 0 bases short, with 11 bases between. CDR3 length equals 15 residues. CDR3 bases: TGTGCCAGCAGCCCCCTCCGCAGCTCCTACAATGAGCAGTTCTTC. Protein sequence: CASSPLRSSYNEQFF.